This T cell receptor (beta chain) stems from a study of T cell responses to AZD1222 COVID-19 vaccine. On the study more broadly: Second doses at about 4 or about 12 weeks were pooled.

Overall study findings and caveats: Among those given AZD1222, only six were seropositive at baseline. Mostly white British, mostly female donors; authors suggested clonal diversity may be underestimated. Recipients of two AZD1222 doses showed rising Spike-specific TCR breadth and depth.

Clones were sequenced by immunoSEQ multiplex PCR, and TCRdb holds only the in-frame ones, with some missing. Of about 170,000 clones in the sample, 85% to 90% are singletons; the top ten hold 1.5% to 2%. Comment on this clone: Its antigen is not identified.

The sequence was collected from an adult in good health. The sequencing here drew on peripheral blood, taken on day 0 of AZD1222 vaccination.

The CDR3 spells CASSFQGTGLDTQYF. The CDR3 DNA reads as TGTGCCAGCAGTTTCCAAGGGACCGGTTTAGATACGCAGTATTTT. The chain links TRBV28 to TRBJ2-3; tentatively, D is TRBD1 or TRBD2 (5 bases each). Trimming left V 3 bases short and J 5 bases short, with 15 bases between. Germline assignment: CDR1 MDHEN and CDR2 SYDVKM. This CDR3 spans 15 amino acids.